These T cell receptor beta chains were read from a single sample in a study of T-cell reconstitution after alpha-beta-depleted transplantation in children. TCRdb analysed the PCR reads with MiXCR anew, one entry per CDR3 protein. The sample contains about 460,000 distinct CDR3 sequences, under 15% of which appear only once. The material sequenced was PBMCs from the stem cell graft donor, taken from the stem cell graft. These receptors all stem from a human donor who donated a stem cell graft to a child with combined immunodeficiency. Both conserved end residues are part of each CDR3. D genes are given only for firm matches. Only part of the rows carry a size: once, few, many, or a class if the clone is expanded.

-	many	TRBV5-4	TRBJ2-5	CASSPPQGRKTQYF	TGTGCCAGCAGCCCCCCACAGGGGAGGAAGACCCAGTACTTC
-	many	TRBV12-3/TRBV12-4	TRBJ1-5	CASSSDYYSNQPQHF	TGTGCCAGCAGTTCGGATTATTATAGCAATCAGCCCCAGCATTTT
TRBD1	-	TRBV30	TRBJ2-7	CAWSSDRGGEQYF	TGTGCCTGGAGTAGTGACAGGGGCGGCGAGCAGTACTTC
-	few	TRBV29-1	TRBJ2-5	CSVYWETQYF	TGCAGCGTTTATTGGGAGACCCAGTACTTC
TRBD1	-	TRBV5-1	TRBJ2-2	CASSRTGTGFRGELFF	TGCGCCAGCAGCAGGACCGGGACAGGGTTTCGCGGGGAGCTGTTTTTT
TRBD2	-	TRBV28	TRBJ2-1	CATSSGGQRSYNEQFF	TGTGCCACGAGTAGCGGGGGGCAGCGGTCCTACAATGAGCAGTTCTTC
-	few	TRBV5-1	TRBJ1-6	CASSLDGGTGRPLHF	TGCGCCAGCAGCTTGGATGGCGGTACGGGGAGACCCCTCCACTTT
-	-	TRBV7-2	TRBJ2-3	CASSSRGSVSTDTQYF	TGTGCCAGCAGCTCCCGCGGTAGCGTTAGCACAGATACGCAGTATTTT
-	few	TRBV5-1	TRBJ2-1	CASRSGTDSYNEQFF	TGCGCCAGCAGGTCCGGGACTGACTCCTACAATGAGCAGTTCTTC
TRBD2	-	TRBV12-3/TRBV12-4	TRBJ2-1	CASSLLGGGGFYNEQFF	TGTGCCAGCAGTTTATTGGGCGGGGGGGGTTTCTACAATGAGCAGTTCTTC
-	-	TRBV28	TRBJ2-1	CASSPGRQVYNEQFF	TGTGCCAGCAGTCCCGGACGGCAGGTGTACAATGAGCAGTTCTTC
-	-	TRBV12-3/TRBV12-4	TRBJ2-2	CASSLSASLGGGELFF	TGTGCCAGCAGTTTATCAGCGTCCCTTGGGGGCGGGGAGCTGTTTTTT
TRBD1	few	TRBV7-8	TRBJ1-2	CASTGGDGYTF	TGTGCCAGTACAGGGGGCGATGGCTACACCTTC
-	-	TRBV29-1	TRBJ1-3	CSVGLVDTIYF	TGCAGCGTTGGATTGGTTGACACCATATATTTT
-	few	TRBV28	TRBJ2-7	CASSSPHEQYF	TGTGCCAGCAGTTCCCCGCACGAGCAGTACTTC
-	few	TRBV12-3/TRBV12-4	TRBJ2-3	CASKAGLSTDTQYF	TGTGCCAGCAAGGCGGGCCTGAGCACAGATACGCAGTATTTT
TRBD1	many	TRBV10-3	TRBJ2-3	CAISEFSGGASDTQYF	TGTGCCATCAGTGAGTTTTCAGGGGGCGCATCAGATACGCAGTATTTT
-	few	TRBV4-3	TRBJ2-3	CASSQEPDSPVSTDTQYF	TGCGCCAGCAGCCAAGAACCCGACAGTCCGGTTAGCACAGATACGCAGTATTTT
-	-	TRBV20-1	TRBJ2-1	CSARDLRDPNEQFF	TGCAGTGCTAGAGACCTTCGGGACCCCAATGAGCAGTTCTTC
TRBD2	many	TRBV2	TRBJ2-5	CASTSPRRLAGVTQETQYF	TGTGCCAGCACCAGTCCGCGCCGTTTAGCGGGGGTTACCCAAGAGACCCAGTACTTC
-	few	TRBV5-5	TRBJ1-4	CASSSHGQRNEKLFF	TGTGCCAGCAGCAGCCACGGACAGAGGAATGAAAAACTGTTTTTT
-	-	TRBV28	TRBJ2-6	CASVPVGNSGANVLTF	TGTGCCAGCGTACCCGTGGGGAACTCTGGGGCCAACGTCCTGACTTTC
-	-	TRBV20-1	TRBJ2-3	CSASDRLSDTQYF	TGCAGTGCAAGTGATAGATTGTCAGATACGCAGTATTTT
-	-	TRBV12-3/TRBV12-4	TRBJ2-5	CASRPGGWQETQYF	TGTGCCAGCAGACCTGGGGGGTGGCAAGAGACCCAGTACTTC
-	-	TRBV7-3	TRBJ1-2	CASSLPGGWRYTF	TGTGCCAGCAGCCTGCCCGGGGGTTGGCGCTACACCTTC
-	-	TRBV7-3	TRBJ2-1	CASSLASADYNEQFF	TGTGCCAGCAGCTTAGCCAGCGCCGACTACAATGAGCAGTTCTTC